This record covers a single T cell receptor (beta chain). It has no known antigen specificity. Base quality data are lacking; no much larger clone is found one base away. After removal of 6 bases from V and 3 bases from J, the junction retains 17 bases not matched to a gene. According to the germline V gene, CDR1 reads MDHEN and CDR2 reads SYDVKM. The CDR3 has 17 amino acids, counting the end cysteine and phenylalanine. Only the CDR3 DNA is retained, 51 bases long and in frame from the first base. This record comes from a study of technical replicates of blood from a few donors (dated by TCRdb to between 2016 and 2019). Libraries were prepared through the immunoSEQ multiplex PCR assay. TCRdb mirrors the immuneACCESS table, restricted to in-frame sequences. Some clones are absent from its copies; in checked studies, under half trace to an unresolved V gene, and the reason for the others is unknown. This sample comprises some 10,000 clones, around 94% of them detected only once. Clones ranked in the top ten supply roughly 6.8% of the sample.

The V gene is TRBV28 and the J gene is TRBJ2-7; the central 7 bases match TRBD1. The clonotype originates from a human donor in good health. The sample comprised PBMCs. This receptor has the CDR3 CASRTLEGTEDYYEQYF. The sequence in DNA is TGTGCCAGCAGGACCCTAGAGGGGACAGAAGATTACTACGAGCAGTACTTC.